The count of the clone carrying this T cell receptor (beta chain) is one. Its target is unknown. This entry belongs to a study of cytomegalovirus exposure and HLA in healthy donors. Study observations and caveats: Later genetic work tied a missense DCLRE1C variant to beta-chain V and J trimming.

This CDR3 region has 18 residues. Trimming removed 2 bases at V and 3 bases at J, with 20 bases between. Germline V gene sequence: CDR1 SEHNR, CDR2 FQNEAQ (reference sequence). 60 Vbeta and 13 Jbeta primers were used in PCR. Repertoires were generated with immunoSEQ multiplex PCR, while TCRdb's copy carries only in-frame clones and drops some. The sample shows roughly 120,000 clones, 70% to 90% of them seen only once. The receptor's source is a man aged 40-49 years in good health and CMV-seronegative. The chain has TRBV7-9 and TRBJ2-1, with D possibly being TRBD2 (6 bases). Sequencing input: PBMCs. CDR3 in amino acids: CASSLPTMEGGYYNEQFF. In DNA form, the CDR3 reads TGTGCCAGCAGCTTACCTACTATGGAGGGCGGATACTACAATGAGCAGTTCTTC.